These T cell receptor beta chains were read from a single sample in a study of blood T cell repertoires in COVID-19. Data came from immunoSEQ multiplex PCR; TCRdb stores just in-frame clones and leaves some out. This sample has tens of thousands of clones, with around 86% found just once. The sample comprised peripheral blood. These receptors all come from a woman of 80 years or more with active or convalescent COVID-19. The CDR3 runs from the conserved cysteine through the conserved F or W.

CASSRDQQGGASSYNSPLHF | TRBJ1-6 | TRBV18
CASSKAQGSPFDNQPQHF | TRBJ1-5 | TRBV21-1
CASSPWTGSYEQYF | TRBJ2-7 | TRBV11-3
CASSSRLASSYNEQFF | TRBJ2-1 | TRBV2
CSVPVGYTF | TRBJ1-2 | TRBV20-1
CASSLGRAGVIQETQYF | TRBJ2-5 | TRBV11-2
CASSYSTFSTAYTF | TRBJ1-2 | TRBV6-2/TRBV6-3
CSVELGTEVSGNTIYF | TRBJ1-3 | TRBV29-1
CASSYRLITEAFF | TRBJ1-1 | TRBV11-2
CASRKQGSAQETQYF | TRBJ2-5 | TRBV7-2
CASSSLGSVMNTEAFF | TRBJ1-1 | TRBV28
CASSGTGGNGYTF | TRBJ1-2 | TRBV7-8
CASSSRGAHGNTIYF | TRBJ1-3 | TRBV7-2
CAWSSDLPGTEAFF | TRBJ1-1 | TRBV30
CASSVREGRGLFF | TRBJ1-4 | TRBV2
CASSSPPGQGTSNEQFF | TRBJ2-1 | TRBV7-9
CASSQRGAADTQYF | TRBJ2-3 | TRBV3-1/TRBV3-2
CASSLEAPGVGSPLHF | TRBJ1-6 | TRBV7-8
CASRPGGGAQYGYTF | TRBJ1-2 | TRBV4-1
CASSDSGVDTQYF | TRBJ2-3 | TRBV6-4
CAWSAQLNQPQHF | TRBJ1-5 | TRBV30
CASSFEGWLYEQYF | TRBJ2-7 | TRBV28
CASSLDAAGIYEQYF | TRBJ2-7 | TRBV7-9
CASSPRLGGVYAGELFF | TRBJ2-2 | TRBV7-8
CASRADRDEQYF | TRBJ2-7 | TRBV2
CASSPGQGGYTF | TRBJ1-2 | TRBV6-5
CASREHINTEAFF | TRBJ1-1 | TRBV12-2
CASSMSRGGDPQHF | TRBJ1-5 | TRBV19
CASTSDRVGSPLHF | TRBJ1-6 | TRBV2
CASSSRTGGNYGYTF | TRBJ1-2 | TRBV5-4
CASSLGLHSGNTIYF | TRBJ1-3 | TRBV7-7
CASSYRPDRNYGYTF | TRBJ1-2 | TRBV6-2/TRBV6-3
CASSQEWGRTDTQYF | TRBJ2-3 | TRBV4-1
CASTPSRGNQPQHF | TRBJ1-5 | TRBV19
CASSLEDVGRHHF | TRBJ1-2 | TRBV7-2
CASSPAGGADTQYF | TRBJ2-3 | TRBV18
CAWSVLAASSYEQYF | TRBJ2-7 | TRBV30
CASSFHGGAQAGELFF | TRBJ2-2 | TRBV7-2
CASRRGTGGVGNSPLHF | TRBJ1-6 | TRBV2
CASSQAGGPDTQYF | TRBJ2-3 | TRBV4-1
CASSEGGQNYGYTF | TRBJ1-2 | TRBV9
CASSQEGRGNQPQHF | TRBJ1-5 | TRBV3-1/TRBV3-2